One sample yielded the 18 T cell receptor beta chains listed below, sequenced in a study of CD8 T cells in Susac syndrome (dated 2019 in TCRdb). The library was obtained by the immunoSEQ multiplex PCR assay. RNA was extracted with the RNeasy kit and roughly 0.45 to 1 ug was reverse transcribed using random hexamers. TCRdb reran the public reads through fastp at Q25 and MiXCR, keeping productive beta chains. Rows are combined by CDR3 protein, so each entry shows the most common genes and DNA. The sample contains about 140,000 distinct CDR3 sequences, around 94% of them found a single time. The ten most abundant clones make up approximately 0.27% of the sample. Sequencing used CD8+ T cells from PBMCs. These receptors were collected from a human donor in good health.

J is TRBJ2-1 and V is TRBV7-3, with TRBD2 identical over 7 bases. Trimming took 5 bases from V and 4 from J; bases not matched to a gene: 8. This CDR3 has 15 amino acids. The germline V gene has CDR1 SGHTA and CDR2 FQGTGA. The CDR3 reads CASSPGLGQYNEQFF. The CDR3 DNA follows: TGTGCCAGCAGCCCCGGACTAGGGCAGTACAATGAGCAGTTCTTC. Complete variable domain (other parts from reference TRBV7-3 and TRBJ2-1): GAGVSQTPSNKVTEKGKYVELRCDPISGHTALYWYRQSLGQGPEFLIYFQGTGAADDSGLPNDRFFAVRPEGSVSTLKIQRTERGDSAVYLCASSPGLGQYNEQFFGPGTRLTVL.

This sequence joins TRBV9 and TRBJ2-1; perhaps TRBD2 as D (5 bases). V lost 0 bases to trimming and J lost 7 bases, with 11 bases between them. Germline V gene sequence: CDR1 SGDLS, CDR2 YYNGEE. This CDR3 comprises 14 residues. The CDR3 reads CASSVGGSSNEQFF. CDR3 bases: TGTGCCAGCAGCGTAGGAGGGTCCTCAAATGAGCAGTTCTTC.

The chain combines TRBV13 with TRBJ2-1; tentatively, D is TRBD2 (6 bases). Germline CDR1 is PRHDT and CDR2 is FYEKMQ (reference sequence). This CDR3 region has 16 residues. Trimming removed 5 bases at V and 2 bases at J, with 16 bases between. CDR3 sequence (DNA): TGTGCCAGCAGCACCCCAATGGCTAGCGCCTACAATGAGCAGTTCTTC. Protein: CASSTPMASAYNEQFF. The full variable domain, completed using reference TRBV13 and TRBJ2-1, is AAGVIQSPRHLIKEKRETATLKCYPIPRHDTVYWYQQGPGQDPQFLISFYEKMQSDKGSIPDRFSAQQFSDYHSELNMSSLELGDSALYFCASSTPMASAYNEQFFGPGTRLTVL.

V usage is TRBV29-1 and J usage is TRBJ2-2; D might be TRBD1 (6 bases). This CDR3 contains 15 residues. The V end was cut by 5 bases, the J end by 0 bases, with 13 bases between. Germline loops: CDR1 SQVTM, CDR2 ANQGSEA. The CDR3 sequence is CSVWDTAANTGELFF. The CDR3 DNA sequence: TGCAGCGTTTGGGACACTGCCGCGAACACCGGGGAGCTGTTTTTT.

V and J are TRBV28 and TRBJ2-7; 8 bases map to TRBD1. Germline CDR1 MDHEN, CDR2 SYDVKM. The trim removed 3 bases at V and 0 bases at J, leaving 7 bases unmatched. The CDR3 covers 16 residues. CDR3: CASSLTGVRSSYEQYF. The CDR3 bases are TGTGCCAGCAGTTTGACAGGGGTCAGATCCTCCTACGAGCAGTACTTC.

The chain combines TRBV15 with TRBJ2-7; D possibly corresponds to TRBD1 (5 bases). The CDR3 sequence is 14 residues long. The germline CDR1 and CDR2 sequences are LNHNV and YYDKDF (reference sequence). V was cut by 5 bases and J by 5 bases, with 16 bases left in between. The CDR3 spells CATSPRAEHNEQYF. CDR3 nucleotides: TGTGCCACCAGCCCCAGGGCCGAGCACAACGAGCAGTACTTC.

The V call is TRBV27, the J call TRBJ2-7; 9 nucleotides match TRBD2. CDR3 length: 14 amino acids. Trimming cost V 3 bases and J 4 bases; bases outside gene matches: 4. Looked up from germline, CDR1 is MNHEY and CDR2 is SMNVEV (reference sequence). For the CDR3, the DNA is TGTGCCAGCAGTTTCGGGACTAGCACTTACGAGCAGTACTTC. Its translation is CASSFGTSTYEQYF.

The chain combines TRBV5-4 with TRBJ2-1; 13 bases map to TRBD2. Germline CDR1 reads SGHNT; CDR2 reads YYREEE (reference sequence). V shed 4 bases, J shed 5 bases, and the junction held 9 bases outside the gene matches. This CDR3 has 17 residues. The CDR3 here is CASSVLAGGPSDNEQFF. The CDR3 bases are TGTGCCAGCAGCGTACTAGCGGGAGGGCCCTCGGACAATGAGCAGTTCTTC.

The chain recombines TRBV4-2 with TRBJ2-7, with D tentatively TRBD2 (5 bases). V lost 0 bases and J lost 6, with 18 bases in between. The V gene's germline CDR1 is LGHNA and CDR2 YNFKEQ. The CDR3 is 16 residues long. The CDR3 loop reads CASSQDLEAPTSEQYF. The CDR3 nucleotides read TGTGCCAGCAGCCAAGATTTGGAGGCTCCCACGTCCGAGCAGTACTTC.

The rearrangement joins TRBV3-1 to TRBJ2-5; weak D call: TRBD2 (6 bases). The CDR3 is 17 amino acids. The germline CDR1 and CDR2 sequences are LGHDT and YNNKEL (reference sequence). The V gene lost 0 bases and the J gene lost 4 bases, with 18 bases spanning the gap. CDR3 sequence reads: CASSQEVGPGVGETQYF. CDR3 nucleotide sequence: TGTGCCAGCAGCCAAGAAGTAGGTCCGGGAGTGGGAGAGACCCAGTACTTC.

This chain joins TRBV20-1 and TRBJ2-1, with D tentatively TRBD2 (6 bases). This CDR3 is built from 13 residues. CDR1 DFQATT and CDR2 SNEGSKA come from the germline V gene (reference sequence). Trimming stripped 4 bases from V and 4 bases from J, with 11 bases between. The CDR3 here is CSAKGGWYNEQFF. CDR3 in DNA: TGCAGTGCTAAGGGAGGCTGGTACAATGAGCAGTTCTTC.

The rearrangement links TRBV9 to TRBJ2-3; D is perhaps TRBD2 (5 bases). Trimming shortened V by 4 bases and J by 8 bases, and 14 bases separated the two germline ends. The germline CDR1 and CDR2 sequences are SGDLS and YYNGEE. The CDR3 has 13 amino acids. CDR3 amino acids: CASSKDGGGTQYF. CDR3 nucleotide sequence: TGTGCCAGCAGCAAGGACGGTGGAGGTACGCAGTATTTT.

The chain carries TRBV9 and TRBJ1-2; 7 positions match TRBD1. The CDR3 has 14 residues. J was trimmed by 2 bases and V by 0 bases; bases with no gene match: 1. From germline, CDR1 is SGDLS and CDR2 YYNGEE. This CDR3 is CASSVGTGNYGYTF. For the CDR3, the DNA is TGTGCCAGCAGCGTAGGGACAGGAAACTATGGCTACACCTTC.

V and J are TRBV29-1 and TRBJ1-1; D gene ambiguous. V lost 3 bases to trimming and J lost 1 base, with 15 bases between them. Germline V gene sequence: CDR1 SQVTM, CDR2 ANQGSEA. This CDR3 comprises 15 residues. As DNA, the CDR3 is TGCAGCGTTGACGATAGGGCAGGAGGGAACACTGAAGCTTTCTTT. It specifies CSVDDRAGGNTEAFF.

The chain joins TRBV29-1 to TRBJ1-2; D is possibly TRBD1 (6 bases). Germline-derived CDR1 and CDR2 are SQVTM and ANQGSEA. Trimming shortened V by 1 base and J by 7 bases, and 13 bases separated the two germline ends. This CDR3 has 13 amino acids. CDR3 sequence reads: CSVEGQGSTGYTF. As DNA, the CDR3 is TGCAGCGTTGAAGGCCAGGGGTCGACTGGCTACACCTTC.

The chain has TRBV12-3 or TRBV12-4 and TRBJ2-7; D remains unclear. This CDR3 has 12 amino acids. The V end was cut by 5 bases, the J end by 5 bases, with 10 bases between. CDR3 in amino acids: CASSELRDEQYF. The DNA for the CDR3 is TGTGCCAGCAGTGAACTACGGGACGAGCAGTACTTC.

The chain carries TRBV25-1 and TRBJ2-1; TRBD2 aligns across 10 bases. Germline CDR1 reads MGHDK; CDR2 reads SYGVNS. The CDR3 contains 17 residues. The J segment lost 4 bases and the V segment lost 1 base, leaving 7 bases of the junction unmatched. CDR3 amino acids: CASSEWEVLAGYNEQFF. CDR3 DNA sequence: TGTGCCAGCAGTGAATGGGAAGTACTAGCGGGGTACAATGAGCAGTTCTTC.

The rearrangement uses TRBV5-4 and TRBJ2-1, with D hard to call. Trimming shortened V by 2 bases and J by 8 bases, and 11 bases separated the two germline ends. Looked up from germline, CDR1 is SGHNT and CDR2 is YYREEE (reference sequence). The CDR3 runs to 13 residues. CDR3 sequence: CASSLVLRDEQFF. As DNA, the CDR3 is TGTGCCAGCAGCTTAGTCCTTCGCGATGAGCAGTTCTTC.